Detailed here is one T cell receptor beta chain. Its antigen is as yet unknown. The data were taken from a study of PD-L1 blockade in urothelial cancer. The wider study: Blood samples had a median of 141,255 T cells, 83,000 or so unique TCRs, and clonality roughly 0.073.

Findings and limits, study-wide: Durable-benefit patients expanded tumor-associated blood clones more at 3 weeks.

Time point of the sample: peripheral blood 6 weeks after treatment start. Spiked synthetic TCR analogs estimated absolute template abundance per PCR. Sequencing was performed with immunoSEQ multiplex PCR; in TCRdb, only in-frame clones are kept and a portion is missing. In the table there are more than 90,000 clones, roughly 90% of which are singletons. The receptor was derived from a man in his 60s with urothelial cancer. The source material was PBMCs, sampled around atezolizumab (anti-PD-L1) treatment.

The CDR3, as DNA: TGTGCCAGCAGTGAAGACAGGGGAGTGGTTGGCTACACCTTC. This sequence encodes CASSEDRGVVGYTF. The genes are TRBV6-1 and TRBJ1-2, with 7 bases that match TRBD1. CDR3 length: 14 residues. Germline V gene sequence: CDR1 MNHNS, CDR2 SASEGT. The J segment lost 7 bases and the V segment lost 1 base, leaving 6 bases of the junction unmatched.